This T cell receptor (beta chain) was captured by sequencing in a study of beta chain features in type 1 diabetes. General study results and limits: Fewer insertions but more deletions were seen at VDJ junctions in type 1 diabetes patients. When Type 1 diabetes patients were examined, their TCRB CDR3s proved moderately but significantly shorter in all four CD4+ subsets.

The study reverse transcribed the entire isolated RNA, so it sequenced expressed TCRB transcripts. The table came from immunoSEQ multiplex PCR; TCRdb's copy has only in-frame clones and leaves some out. The data contain 600,000 or so clones, over 10% of them singletons. V was pared by 10 bases and J by 3 bases, with 9 bases between. Germline values: CDR1 SNHLY, CDR2 FYNNEI. The CDR3 sequence is 11 residues long. In its sample, this clone was seen a few times. The antigen remains undetermined. The rearrangement uses TRBV2 and TRBJ1-2; D remains unclear. The sequence derives from a man aged 25-40 years with type 1 diabetes. Sequences were obtained from naive CD4+ T cells from blood. The CDR3 DNA is TGTGCCATGACACGGGACTATGGCTACACCTTC. Translation: CAMTRDYGYTF. Complete variable domain (other parts from reference TRBV2 and TRBJ1-2): EPEVTQTPSHQVTQMGQEVILRCVPISNHLYFYWYRQILGQKVEFLVSFYNNEISEKSEIFDDQFSVERPDGSNFTLKIRSTKLEDSAMYFCAMTRDYGYTFGSGTRLTVV.